Below, 23 T cell receptor beta chains from the same sample are listed, as sequenced in a study of shared clonotypes between healthy human individuals. CD45RO negativity and positive selection for CCR7 defined naive CD8 cells, a population that excluded terminally differentiated effector memory CD45RA+ cells. Clones were read by immunoSEQ multiplex PCR, and TCRdb kept only the in-frame ones, dropping some. The sample consists of about 1,800,000 clones, over 85% of them appearing once. Sequencing was performed on naive CD8+ T cells sorted from blood. The receptors were gathered from a man aged 18 to 35 in good health.

The chain is built from TRBV13 and TRBJ2-1; TRBD1 aligns across 12 bases. The CDR3 spans 16 residues. CDR1 and CDR2 (germline): PRHDT, FYEKMQ (reference sequence). V was pared by 1 base and J by 6 bases, with 4 bases of the junction left unmatched. The CDR3 protein is CASSLVGQGAGNEQFF. DNA for the CDR3: TGTGCCAGCAGCTTAGTGGGACAGGGGGCGGGCAATGAGCAGTTCTTC.

The chain uses TRBV4-3 and TRBJ2-3, with 10 nucleotides matching TRBD2. The V gene's germline CDR1 is LGHNA and CDR2 YSLEER. The CDR3 spans 17 residues. After removal of 0 bases from V and 3 bases from J, the junction contained 6 bases not matched to a gene. CDR3 sequence (DNA): TGCGCCAGCAGCCAAGAGCTTAGCGGGAGGTGGACAGATACGCAGTATTTT. Translating gives CASSQELSGRWTDTQYF.

Turning to this clone: A much larger clone sits a single nucleotide away, making a read error possible. This CDR3 is also generated by other DNA sequences in the sample. The chain couples TRBV7-9 to TRBJ2-7; D gene ambiguous. The germline gives CDR1 SEHNR, CDR2 FQNEAQ (reference sequence). The CDR3 consists of 11 residues. V was trimmed by 1 base and J by 5 bases, leaving 3 bases between them. The CDR3 DNA is TGTGCCAGCAGCTTAGGGAACGAGCAGTACTTC. Translated: CASSLGNEQYF.

The V gene is TRBV7-9, the J gene TRBJ2-7; 9 nucleotides line up with TRBD2. CDR1 is SEHNR, CDR2 FQNEAQ, per germline (reference sequence). CDR3 length: 13 amino acids. The J segment lost 3 bases and the V segment lost 7 bases, leaving 4 bases of the junction unmatched. The CDR3 reads CASTPTSGYEQYF. For the CDR3, the DNA is TGTGCCAGCACCCCGACTAGCGGCTACGAGCAGTACTTC. The full variable domain, in which reference TRBV7-9 and TRBJ2-7 provide the parts outside the CDR3, is DTGVSQNPRHKITKRGQNVTFRCDPISEHNRLYWYRQTLGQGPEFLTYFQNEAQLEKSRLLSDRFSAERPKGSFSTLEIQRTEQGDSAMYLCASTPTSGYEQYFGPGTRLTVT.

The chain couples TRBV9 to TRBJ2-2, with D hard to call. The V gene lost 0 bases and the J gene lost 9 bases, with 9 bases spanning the gap. This CDR3 region has 13 residues. Germline CDR1 is SGDLS and CDR2 is YYNGEE. CDR3 bases: TGTGCCAGCAGCGTAGCTTCAGGCTGGGAGCTGTTTTTT. Encoded protein: CASSVASGWELFF.

This chain links TRBV30 with TRBJ2-7, with TRBD1 matching over 8 bases. CDR3 length: 15 residues. The V segment lost 1 base and the J segment 2 bases; nucleotides outside the gene matches: 7. CDR1 GTSNPN and CDR2 SVGIG come from the germline V gene (reference sequence). This CDR3 reads CAWSDGQGWAYEQYF. In DNA, the CDR3 is TGTGCCTGGAGTGACGGACAGGGATGGGCCTACGAGCAGTACTTC. The full variable domain, rest sourced from reference TRBV30 and TRBJ2-7, is SQTIHQWPATLVQPVGSPLSLECTVEGTSNPNLYWYRQAAGRGLQLLFYSVGIGQISSEVPQNLSASRPQDRQFILSSKKLLLSDSGFYLCAWSDGQGWAYEQYFGPGTRLTVT.

CDR3 protein: CSVEMGVAGGQGETQYF. The CDR3, as DNA: TGCAGCGTTGAGATGGGAGTAGCGGGGGGCCAGGGAGAGACCCAGTACTTC. The rearrangement uses TRBV29-1 and TRBJ2-5; 10 bases align to TRBD2. The CDR3 is made up of 17 amino acids. V gave up 3 bases and J gave up 4 bases; unmatched junction bases: 14. Germline V gene lookup returns CDR1 SQVTM and CDR2 ANQGSEA.

V usage is TRBV27 and J usage is TRBJ1-1, with D perhaps matching TRBD1 (5 bases). Trimming stripped 0 bases from V and 1 base from J, with 15 bases between. The germline V gene encodes CDR1 MNHEY and CDR2 SMNVEV (reference sequence). This CDR3 has 17 residues. The CDR3 DNA follows: TGTGCCAGCAGTTTATCGGGGTGGGGCGTCGGGAACACTGAAGCTTTCTTT. It is translated as CASSLSGWGVGNTEAFF.

The chain is built from TRBV19 and TRBJ2-3; TRBD2 agrees at 12 bases. The CDR3 has 17 amino acids. Per the germline V gene, CDR1 is LNHDA and CDR2 is SQIVND (reference sequence). With 0 bases clipped from V and 5 bases from J, the junction kept 6 bases outside the gene matches. CDR3 DNA sequence: TGTGCCAGTAGTATAGATCCACTAGCGGGAGGCGGAGATACGCAGTATTTT. Translating gives CASSIDPLAGGGDTQYF.

This clone was observed a handful of times. This rearrangement joins TRBV2 to TRBJ1-6, with 10 bases identical to TRBD1. The junction had 9 bases not matched to a gene; V was cut back by 4 bases and J by 12 bases. Germline CDR1 SNHLY, CDR2 FYNNEI. There are 15 residues in the CDR3. The CDR3, as DNA: TGTGCCAGCAGTGCCCCGGGACAGGGGTCGGAACCCCTCCACTTT. Protein: CASSAPGQGSEPLHF.

V is TRBV9 and J is TRBJ2-1; TRBD1 might be the D (6 bases). The V end was cut by 0 bases, the J end by 8 bases, with 9 bases between. The CDR3 totals 13 residues. Germline V CDR1 and CDR2: SGDLS, YYNGEE. In DNA, the CDR3 is TGTGCCAGCAGCGTAGTTAACAGGGATGAGCAGTTCTTC. This sequence encodes CASSVVNRDEQFF.

The chain carries TRBV9 and TRBJ1-4; possible D gene TRBD1, 6 bases. The CDR3 contains 14 residues. The V gene's germline CDR1 is SGDLS and CDR2 YYNGEE. Trimming stripped 0 bases from V and 6 bases from J, with 9 bases between. CDR3 sequence reads: CASSVEYRDEKLFF. DNA for the CDR3: TGTGCCAGCAGCGTAGAGTACAGGGATGAAAAACTGTTTTTT.

The chain employs TRBV21-1 and TRBJ2-3; TRBD1 reflects the table's D call only, with no check against the DNA. TRBV21-1 is a recognized pseudogene. The CDR3 loop spans 18 amino acids. The CDR3 DNA follows: TGTGCCAGCAGCAAAGCGGGGACAGGGGGCGTACCTAAGGATACGCAGTATTTT. Translated: CASSKAGTGGVPKDTQYF.

The rearrangement links TRBV4-3 to TRBJ1-2; no firm D call. CDR3 length: 14 residues. In germline, CDR1 is LGHNA, CDR2 YSLEER. Trimming took 1 base from V and 5 from J, leaving 11 bases between them. The CDR3 loop reads CASSQAEGYYGYTF. Written as DNA, the CDR3 is TGCGCCAGCAGCCAAGCGGAAGGTTATTATGGCTACACCTTC.

This clone was counted once. V is TRBV15 and J is TRBJ2-5, with TRBD1 as a possible D gene (6 bases). Trimming shortened V by 0 bases and J by 5 bases, and 10 bases separated the two germline ends. The CDR3 contains 14 residues. CDR1 is LNHNV and CDR2 is YYDKDF in the germline V gene (reference sequence). CDR3 sequence reads: CATSRDPGEETQYF. The CDR3, as DNA: TGTGCCACCAGCAGAGATCCAGGGGAGGAGACCCAGTACTTC.

J is TRBJ1-4 and V is TRBV2; 7 positions agree with TRBD1. The CDR3 sequence is 14 residues long. After removal of 5 bases from V and 6 bases from J, the junction contained 6 bases not matched to a gene. Per the germline V gene, CDR1 is SNHLY and CDR2 is FYNNEI. DNA of the CDR3: TGTGCCAGCAGTCAGACAGGGTGGGATGAAAAACTGTTTTTT. Encoded protein: CASSQTGWDEKLFF.

The rearrangement uses TRBV7-9 and TRBJ2-3; D not resolved. The CDR3 runs to 15 residues. Trimming cost V 5 bases and J 5 bases, with 17 bases left between them. Germline CDR1 reads SEHNR; CDR2 reads FQNEAQ (reference sequence). The CDR3 loop is CASSLIVALIDTQYF. The CDR3 bases are TGTGCCAGCAGCCTCATCGTGGCCCTAATAGATACGCAGTATTTT.

This sequence joins TRBV27 and TRBJ2-7; D is perhaps TRBD2 (5 bases). The V gene's germline CDR1 is MNHEY and CDR2 SMNVEV (reference sequence). The CDR3 extends over 15 amino acids. Deletions cut 0 bases from V and 0 bases from J, with 9 bases between. This CDR3 reads CASSLSVGSSYEQYF. The CDR3 nucleotides read TGTGCCAGCAGTTTATCGGTGGGGAGCTCCTACGAGCAGTACTTC.

The chain carries TRBV4-2 and TRBJ1-6; D is ambiguous. Looked up from germline, CDR1 is LGHNA and CDR2 is YNFKEQ. V was pared by 0 bases and J by 10 bases, with 13 bases between. The length of the CDR3 is 15 residues. Here the CDR3 reads CASSQERFMASPLHF. CDR3 nucleotides: TGTGCCAGCAGCCAAGAGAGGTTTATGGCCTCACCCCTCCACTTT.

V usage is TRBV4-1 and J usage is TRBJ1-6; TRBD1 matches 7 bases. Germline CDR1 is MGHRA and CDR2 is YSYEKL. V trimming: 0 bases; J trimming: 11 bases; junction bases outside the gene matches: 10. This CDR3 has 16 amino acids. CDR3 nucleotide sequence: TGCGCCAGCAGCCAAGAGATCGGGACAGTAGTGACACCCCTCCACTTT. Its protein product is CASSQEIGTVVTPLHF.

The V gene is TRBV7-3, the J gene TRBJ2-2; the match to TRBD2 covers 9 bases. V trimming: 5 bases; J trimming: 1 base; junction bases outside the gene matches: 5. The CDR3 contains 16 residues. The germline V gene has CDR1 SGHTA and CDR2 FQGTGA. The CDR3 DNA is TGTGCCAGCAGCCCTGTACTAGCGGGGAACACCGGGGAGCTGTTTTTT. Translating gives CASSPVLAGNTGELFF.

The chain combines TRBV4-3 with TRBJ2-7; 9 bases are shared with TRBD2. CDR1 and CDR2 (germline): LGHNA, YSLEER. Trimming cost V 4 bases and J 3 bases; bases outside gene matches: 7. The CDR3 covers 15 residues. CDR3 DNA: TGCGCCAGCAGCCTAGTTAGCGGGAGCGGCTACGAGCAGTACTTC. It specifies CASSLVSGSGYEQYF.

The V and J genes are TRBV4-3 and TRBJ2-7; TRBD2 aligns across 7 bases. J gave up 3 bases and V 4 bases, and 9 bases lay outside the gene matches. Looked up from germline, CDR1 is LGHNA and CDR2 is YSLEER. The CDR3 consists of 15 residues. The CDR3 nucleotides are TGCGCCAGCAGCCGCGGGCTAGCGGCGAACTACGAGCAGTACTTC. It specifies CASSRGLAANYEQYF.